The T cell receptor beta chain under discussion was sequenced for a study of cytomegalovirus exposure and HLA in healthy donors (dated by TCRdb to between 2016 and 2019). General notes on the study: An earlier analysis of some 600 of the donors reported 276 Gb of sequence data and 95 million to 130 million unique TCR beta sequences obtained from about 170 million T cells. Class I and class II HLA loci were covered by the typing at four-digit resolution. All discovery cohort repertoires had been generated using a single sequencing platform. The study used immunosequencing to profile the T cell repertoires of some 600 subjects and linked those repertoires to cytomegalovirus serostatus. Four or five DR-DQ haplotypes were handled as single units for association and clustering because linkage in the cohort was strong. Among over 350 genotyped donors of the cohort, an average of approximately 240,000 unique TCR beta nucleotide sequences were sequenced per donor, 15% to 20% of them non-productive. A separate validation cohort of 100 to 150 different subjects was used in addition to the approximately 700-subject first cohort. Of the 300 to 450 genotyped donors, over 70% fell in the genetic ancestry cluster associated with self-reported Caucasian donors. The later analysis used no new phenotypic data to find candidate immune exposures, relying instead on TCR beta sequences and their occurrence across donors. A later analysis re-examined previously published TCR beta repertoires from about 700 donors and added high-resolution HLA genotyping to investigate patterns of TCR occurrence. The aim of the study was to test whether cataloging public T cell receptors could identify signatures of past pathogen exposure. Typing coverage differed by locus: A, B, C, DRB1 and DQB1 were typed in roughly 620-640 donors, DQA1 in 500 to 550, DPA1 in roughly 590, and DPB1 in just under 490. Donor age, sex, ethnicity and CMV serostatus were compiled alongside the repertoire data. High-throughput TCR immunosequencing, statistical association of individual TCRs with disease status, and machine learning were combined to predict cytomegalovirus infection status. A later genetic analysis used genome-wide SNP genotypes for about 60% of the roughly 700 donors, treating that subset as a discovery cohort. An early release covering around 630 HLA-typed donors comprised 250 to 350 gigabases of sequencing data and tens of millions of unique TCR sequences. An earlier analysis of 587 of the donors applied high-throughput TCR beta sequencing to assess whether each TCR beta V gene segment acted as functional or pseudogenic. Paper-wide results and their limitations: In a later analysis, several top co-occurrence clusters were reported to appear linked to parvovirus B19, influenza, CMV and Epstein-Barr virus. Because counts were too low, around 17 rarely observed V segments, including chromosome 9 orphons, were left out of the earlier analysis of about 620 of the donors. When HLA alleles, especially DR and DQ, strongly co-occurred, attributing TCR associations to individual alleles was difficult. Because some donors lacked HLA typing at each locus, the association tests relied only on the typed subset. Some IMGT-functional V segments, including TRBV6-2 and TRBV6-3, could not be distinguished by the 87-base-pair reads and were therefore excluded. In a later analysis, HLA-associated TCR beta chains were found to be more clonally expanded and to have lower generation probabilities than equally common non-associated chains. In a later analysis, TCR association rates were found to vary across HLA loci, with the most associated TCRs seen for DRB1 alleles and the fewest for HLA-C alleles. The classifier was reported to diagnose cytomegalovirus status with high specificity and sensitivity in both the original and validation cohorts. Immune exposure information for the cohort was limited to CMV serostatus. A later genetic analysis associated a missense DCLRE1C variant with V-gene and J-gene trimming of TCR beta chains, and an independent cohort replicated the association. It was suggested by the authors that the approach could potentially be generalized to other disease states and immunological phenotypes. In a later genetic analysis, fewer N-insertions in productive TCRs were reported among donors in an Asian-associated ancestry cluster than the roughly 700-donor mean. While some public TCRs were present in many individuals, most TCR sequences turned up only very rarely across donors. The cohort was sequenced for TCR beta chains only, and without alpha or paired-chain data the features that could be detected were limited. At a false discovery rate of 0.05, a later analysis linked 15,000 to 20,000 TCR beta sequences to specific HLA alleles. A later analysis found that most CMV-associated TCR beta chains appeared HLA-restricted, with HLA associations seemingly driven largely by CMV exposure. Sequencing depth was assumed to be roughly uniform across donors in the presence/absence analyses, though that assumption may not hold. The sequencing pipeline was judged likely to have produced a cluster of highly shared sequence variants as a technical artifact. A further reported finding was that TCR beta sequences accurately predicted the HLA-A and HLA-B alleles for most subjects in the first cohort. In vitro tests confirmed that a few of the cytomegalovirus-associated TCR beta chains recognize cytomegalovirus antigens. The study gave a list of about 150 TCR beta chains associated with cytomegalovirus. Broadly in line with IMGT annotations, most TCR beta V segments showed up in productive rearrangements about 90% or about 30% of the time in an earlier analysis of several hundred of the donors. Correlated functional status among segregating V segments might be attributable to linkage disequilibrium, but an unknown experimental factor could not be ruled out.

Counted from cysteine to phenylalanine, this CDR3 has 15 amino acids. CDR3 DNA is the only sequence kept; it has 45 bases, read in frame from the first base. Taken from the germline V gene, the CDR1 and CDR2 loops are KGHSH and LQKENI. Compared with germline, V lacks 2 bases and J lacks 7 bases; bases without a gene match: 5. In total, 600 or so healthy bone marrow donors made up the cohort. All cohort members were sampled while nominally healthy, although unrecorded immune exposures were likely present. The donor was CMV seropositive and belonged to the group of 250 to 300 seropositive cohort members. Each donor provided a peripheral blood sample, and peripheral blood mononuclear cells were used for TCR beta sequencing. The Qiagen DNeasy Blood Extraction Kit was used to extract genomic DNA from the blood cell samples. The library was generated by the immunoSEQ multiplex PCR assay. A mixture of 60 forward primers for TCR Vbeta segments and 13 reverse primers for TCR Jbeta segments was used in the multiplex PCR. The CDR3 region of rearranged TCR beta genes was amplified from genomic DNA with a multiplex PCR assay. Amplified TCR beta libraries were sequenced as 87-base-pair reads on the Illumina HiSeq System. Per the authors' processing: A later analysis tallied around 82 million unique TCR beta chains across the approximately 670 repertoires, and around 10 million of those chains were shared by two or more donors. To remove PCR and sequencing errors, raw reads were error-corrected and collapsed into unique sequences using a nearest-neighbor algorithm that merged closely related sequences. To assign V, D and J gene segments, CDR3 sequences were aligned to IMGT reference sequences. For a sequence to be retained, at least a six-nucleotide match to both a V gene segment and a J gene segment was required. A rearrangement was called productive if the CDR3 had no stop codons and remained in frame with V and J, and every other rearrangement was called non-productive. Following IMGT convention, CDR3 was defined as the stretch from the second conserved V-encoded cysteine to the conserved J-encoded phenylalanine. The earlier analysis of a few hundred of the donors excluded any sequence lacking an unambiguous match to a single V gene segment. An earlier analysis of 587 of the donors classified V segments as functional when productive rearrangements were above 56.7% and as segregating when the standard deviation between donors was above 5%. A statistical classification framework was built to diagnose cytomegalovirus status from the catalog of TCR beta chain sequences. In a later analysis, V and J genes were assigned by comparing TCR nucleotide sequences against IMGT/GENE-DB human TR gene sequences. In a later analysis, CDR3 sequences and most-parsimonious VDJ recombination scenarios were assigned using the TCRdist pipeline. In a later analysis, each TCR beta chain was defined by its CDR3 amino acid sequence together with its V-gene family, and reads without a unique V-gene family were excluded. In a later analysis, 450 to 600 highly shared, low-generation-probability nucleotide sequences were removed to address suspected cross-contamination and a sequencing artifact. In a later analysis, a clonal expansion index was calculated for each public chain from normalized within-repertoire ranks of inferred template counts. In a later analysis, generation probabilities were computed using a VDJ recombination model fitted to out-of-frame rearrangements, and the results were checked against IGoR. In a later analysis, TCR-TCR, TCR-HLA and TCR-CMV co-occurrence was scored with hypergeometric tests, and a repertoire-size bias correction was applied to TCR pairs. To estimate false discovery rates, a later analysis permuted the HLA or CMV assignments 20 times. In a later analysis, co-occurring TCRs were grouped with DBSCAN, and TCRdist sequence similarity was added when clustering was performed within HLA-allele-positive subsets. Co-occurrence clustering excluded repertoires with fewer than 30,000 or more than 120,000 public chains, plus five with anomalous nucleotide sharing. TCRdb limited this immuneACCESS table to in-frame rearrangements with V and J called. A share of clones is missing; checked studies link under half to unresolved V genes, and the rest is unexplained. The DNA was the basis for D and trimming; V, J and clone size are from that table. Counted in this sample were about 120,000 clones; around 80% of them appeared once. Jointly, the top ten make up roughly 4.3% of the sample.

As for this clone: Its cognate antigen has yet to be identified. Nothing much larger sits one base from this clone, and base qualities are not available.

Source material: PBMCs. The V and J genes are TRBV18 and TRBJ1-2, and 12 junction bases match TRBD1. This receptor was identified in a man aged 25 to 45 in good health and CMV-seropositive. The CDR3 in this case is CASSPWDRGRFGYTF. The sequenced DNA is TGTGCCAGCTCACCATGGGACAGGGGGCGATTTGGCTACACCTTC.